This is a list of T cell receptor beta chains from one sample in a study of cytomegalovirus exposure and HLA in healthy donors. Measured with immunoSEQ multiplex PCR; TCRdb has only the in-frame clones, and not every one. This table has 100,000 to 150,000 clones, roughly nine tenths appearing once. The sequenced material came from PBMCs. The receptors originated from a woman younger than 35 in good health and CMV-seronegative. Each CDR3 is given with its conserved first and last residue. The D gene is left open where the match is weak. Part of the rows lack a size; the others show once, few, many or a class for expanded clones.

J gene,V gene,D gene,clone size,CDR3 DNA,CDR3 protein
TRBJ1-2,TRBV7-9,TRBD1,.,TGTGCCAGCAGCTCGCCTGCCGGGACAGGGTTGATTGGCTACACCTTC,CASSSPAGTGLIGYTF
TRBJ1-4,TRBV7-9,TRBD1,.,TGTGCCAGCAGCTTACGGCAGGGGGATAATGAAAAACTGTTTTTT,CASSLRQGDNEKLFF
TRBJ1-4,TRBV20-1,.,.,TGCAGTGCTGCCGGGGATGCAAAACTGTTTTTT,CSAAGDAKLFF
TRBJ1-1,TRBV5-1,.,.,TGCGCCAGCGGGGCAGAGTTTCGGGACACTGAAGCTTTCTTT,CASGAEFRDTEAFF
TRBJ1-1,TRBV13,TRBD1,.,TGTGCCAGCAGCACTAATCGACAGGGGGCGAACACTGAAGCTTTCTTT,CASSTNRQGANTEAFF
TRBJ1-4,TRBV6-1,TRBD1,.,TGTGCCAGCAGTGAAGGAGTGGGGACAGGGAAAGAAAAACTGTTTTTT,CASSEGVGTGKEKLFF
TRBJ1-2,TRBV28,TRBD1,.,TGTGCCAGCAGTCTATCTGGGACAGCTAACTATGGCTACACCTTC,CASSLSGTANYGYTF
TRBJ2-7,TRBV5-1,TRBD1,.,TGCGCCAGCACAACATCCGGGACAGGCACTTACGAGCAGTACTTC,CASTTSGTGTYEQYF
TRBJ2-1,TRBV6-1,TRBD2,.,TGTGCCAGCAGTGAATTTGGAGCGGGGACTCCGTACAATGAGCAGTTCTTC,CASSEFGAGTPYNEQFF
TRBJ1-5,TRBV5-1,.,once,TGCGCCAGCAGTCCTTTCGGGGAGGCCAATCAGCCCCAGCATTTT,CASSPFGEANQPQHF
TRBJ2-7,TRBV2,TRBD1,.,TGTGCCAGCAGAATCCGGGACAGGACCTACGAGCAGTACTTC,CASRIRDRTYEQYF
TRBJ2-7,TRBV2,TRBD1,.,TGTGCCAGTGACAGGGGAACTGTCGAGCAGTACTTC,CASDRGTVEQYF
TRBJ2-1,TRBV5-6,.,.,TGTGCCAGCAGCTATCGCTTTGCAGGGGTGAGTGAAAATGAGCAGTTCTTC,CASSYRFAGVSENEQFF
TRBJ2-2,TRBV7-9,TRBD1,.,TGTGCCAGCAGCCCCAGACAGGGTTGGGGCACCGGGGAGCTGTTTTTT,CASSPRQGWGTGELFF
TRBJ2-1,TRBV10-2,.,.,TGCGCCAGCAGTGAGTCGAGGTACGGTGAGCAGTTCTTC,CASSESRYGEQFF
TRBJ1-1,TRBV9,.,.,TGTGCCAGCAGCCGAGAAAGTGGCACTGAAGCTTTCTTT,CASSRESGTEAFF
TRBJ1-1,TRBV5-1,TRBD1,.,TGCGCCAGCAGCTTGGCGGGGACAGGGGGTCTCGGTGAAGCTTTCTTT,CASSLAGTGGLGEAFF
TRBJ2-7,TRBV7-9,.,few,TGTGCCAGCAGCCCCCGGACAGAGCACTACGAGCAGTACTTC,CASSPRTEHYEQYF
TRBJ1-1,TRBV6-5,.,.,TGTGCCAGCAGTTACCAGGAAAACACTGAAGCTTTCTTT,CASSYQENTEAFF
TRBJ1-1,TRBV6-1,TRBD1,.,TGTGCCAGCGGACGGGACAGGGATATGAACACTGAAGCTTTCTTT,CASGRDRDMNTEAFF
TRBJ1-1,TRBV7-2,.,few,TGTGCCAGCAGCTTACTGGGACAATACACTGAAGCTTTCTTT,CASSLLGQYTEAFF
TRBJ2-2,TRBV28,TRBD2,.,TGTGCCAGCAGCAAAGGGACTAGGAGGACCGGGGAGCTGTTTTTT,CASSKGTRRTGELFF
TRBJ1-3,TRBV7-3,.,once,TGTGCCAGCAGCTTCCCAATAGGGGTCTCTGGAAACACCATATATTTT,CASSFPIGVSGNTIYF
TRBJ2-7,TRBV5-1,TRBD1,.,TGCGCCAGCAGCTTGGCGAGGACAGGAGTCCCCGAGCAGTACTTC,CASSLARTGVPEQYF
TRBJ1-4,TRBV6-6,.,.,TGTGCCAGCAGATACGGCGCACGGGGGGAAAAACTGTTTTTT,CASRYGARGEKLFF
TRBJ1-1,TRBV19,.,.,TGTGCCAGTAGTACCAGACAGTACACTGAAGCTTTCTTT,CASSTRQYTEAFF
TRBJ2-3,TRBV7-3,.,.,TGTGCCAGCAGCTTATCGGGACAAGTCAAGGATACGCAGTATTTT,CASSLSGQVKDTQYF
TRBJ1-2,TRBV15,TRBD1,.,TGTGCCACCAGCAGAGTGACAGGGGGTTTTAACTATGGCTACACCTTC,CATSRVTGGFNYGYTF
TRBJ2-7,TRBV6-1,.,once,TGTGCCAGCAGTCTCGGGATCTCCGAGCAGTACTTC,CASSLGISEQYF
TRBJ2-7,TRBV11-2,TRBD1,.,TGTGCCAGCAGCTCCCCAATGACAGGGAACGAGCAGTACTTC,CASSSPMTGNEQYF
TRBJ2-7,TRBV5-4,.,.,TGTGCCAGCAGCTCCCCCTACTCCGGCGAGCAGTACTTC,CASSSPYSGEQYF
TRBJ1-2,TRBV10-3,.,.,TGTGCCATCAGTGAGCGGGGGGGCGACTATGGCTACACCTTC,CAISERGGDYGYTF
TRBJ1-4,TRBV5-5,TRBD1,.,TGTGCCAGCACCCGGACAGGCGGGGAACGAAAACTGTTTTTT,CASTRTGGERKLFF
TRBJ1-1,TRBV5-1,.,.,TGCGCCAGCAGCCCAGACTCGAACACTGAAGCTTTCTTT,CASSPDSNTEAFF
TRBJ2-5,TRBV12-5,.,.,TGTGCTAGTGGCCGCAGGGACACTCAAGAGACCCAGTACTTC,CASGRRDTQETQYF
TRBJ1-1,TRBV5-4,TRBD1,.,TGTGCCAGTACCGACAGGGGGTATAGTGAAGCTTTCTTT,CASTDRGYSEAFF
TRBJ1-2,TRBV10-3,TRBD1,.,TGTGCCACCCGGGACAGGGAAAACTATGGCTACACCTTC,CATRDRENYGYTF
TRBJ1-3,TRBV6-5,.,.,TGTGCCAGCAGTTACTCGGGCAGGGGAAACACCATATATTTT,CASSYSGRGNTIYF
TRBJ2-1,TRBV10-3,TRBD2,.,TGTGCCATCAGTGGGGCTAGCGGGGGCCCTGGGGAGTTCTTC,CAISGASGGPGEFF
TRBJ2-5,TRBV6-1,TRBD1,.,TGTGCCAGCAGTCGTGGACAGGCACAAGAGACCCAGTACTTC,CASSRGQAQETQYF
TRBJ1-5,TRBV9,.,.,TGTGCCAGCAGCGTAGGTCTTGGCAGGGTGGTTATCTGGAACAATCAGCCCCAGCATTTT,CASSVGLGRVVIWNNQPQHF
TRBJ2-1,TRBV6-1,TRBD1,.,TGTGCCAGCAGTGAACTTTTAGGGACAGAGAACTACAATGAGCAGTTCTTC,CASSELLGTENYNEQFF
TRBJ1-4,TRBV6-5,.,.,TGTGCCAGCAGTTACTATCCGGGCAGGGCTGAAAAACTGTTTTTT,CASSYYPGRAEKLFF